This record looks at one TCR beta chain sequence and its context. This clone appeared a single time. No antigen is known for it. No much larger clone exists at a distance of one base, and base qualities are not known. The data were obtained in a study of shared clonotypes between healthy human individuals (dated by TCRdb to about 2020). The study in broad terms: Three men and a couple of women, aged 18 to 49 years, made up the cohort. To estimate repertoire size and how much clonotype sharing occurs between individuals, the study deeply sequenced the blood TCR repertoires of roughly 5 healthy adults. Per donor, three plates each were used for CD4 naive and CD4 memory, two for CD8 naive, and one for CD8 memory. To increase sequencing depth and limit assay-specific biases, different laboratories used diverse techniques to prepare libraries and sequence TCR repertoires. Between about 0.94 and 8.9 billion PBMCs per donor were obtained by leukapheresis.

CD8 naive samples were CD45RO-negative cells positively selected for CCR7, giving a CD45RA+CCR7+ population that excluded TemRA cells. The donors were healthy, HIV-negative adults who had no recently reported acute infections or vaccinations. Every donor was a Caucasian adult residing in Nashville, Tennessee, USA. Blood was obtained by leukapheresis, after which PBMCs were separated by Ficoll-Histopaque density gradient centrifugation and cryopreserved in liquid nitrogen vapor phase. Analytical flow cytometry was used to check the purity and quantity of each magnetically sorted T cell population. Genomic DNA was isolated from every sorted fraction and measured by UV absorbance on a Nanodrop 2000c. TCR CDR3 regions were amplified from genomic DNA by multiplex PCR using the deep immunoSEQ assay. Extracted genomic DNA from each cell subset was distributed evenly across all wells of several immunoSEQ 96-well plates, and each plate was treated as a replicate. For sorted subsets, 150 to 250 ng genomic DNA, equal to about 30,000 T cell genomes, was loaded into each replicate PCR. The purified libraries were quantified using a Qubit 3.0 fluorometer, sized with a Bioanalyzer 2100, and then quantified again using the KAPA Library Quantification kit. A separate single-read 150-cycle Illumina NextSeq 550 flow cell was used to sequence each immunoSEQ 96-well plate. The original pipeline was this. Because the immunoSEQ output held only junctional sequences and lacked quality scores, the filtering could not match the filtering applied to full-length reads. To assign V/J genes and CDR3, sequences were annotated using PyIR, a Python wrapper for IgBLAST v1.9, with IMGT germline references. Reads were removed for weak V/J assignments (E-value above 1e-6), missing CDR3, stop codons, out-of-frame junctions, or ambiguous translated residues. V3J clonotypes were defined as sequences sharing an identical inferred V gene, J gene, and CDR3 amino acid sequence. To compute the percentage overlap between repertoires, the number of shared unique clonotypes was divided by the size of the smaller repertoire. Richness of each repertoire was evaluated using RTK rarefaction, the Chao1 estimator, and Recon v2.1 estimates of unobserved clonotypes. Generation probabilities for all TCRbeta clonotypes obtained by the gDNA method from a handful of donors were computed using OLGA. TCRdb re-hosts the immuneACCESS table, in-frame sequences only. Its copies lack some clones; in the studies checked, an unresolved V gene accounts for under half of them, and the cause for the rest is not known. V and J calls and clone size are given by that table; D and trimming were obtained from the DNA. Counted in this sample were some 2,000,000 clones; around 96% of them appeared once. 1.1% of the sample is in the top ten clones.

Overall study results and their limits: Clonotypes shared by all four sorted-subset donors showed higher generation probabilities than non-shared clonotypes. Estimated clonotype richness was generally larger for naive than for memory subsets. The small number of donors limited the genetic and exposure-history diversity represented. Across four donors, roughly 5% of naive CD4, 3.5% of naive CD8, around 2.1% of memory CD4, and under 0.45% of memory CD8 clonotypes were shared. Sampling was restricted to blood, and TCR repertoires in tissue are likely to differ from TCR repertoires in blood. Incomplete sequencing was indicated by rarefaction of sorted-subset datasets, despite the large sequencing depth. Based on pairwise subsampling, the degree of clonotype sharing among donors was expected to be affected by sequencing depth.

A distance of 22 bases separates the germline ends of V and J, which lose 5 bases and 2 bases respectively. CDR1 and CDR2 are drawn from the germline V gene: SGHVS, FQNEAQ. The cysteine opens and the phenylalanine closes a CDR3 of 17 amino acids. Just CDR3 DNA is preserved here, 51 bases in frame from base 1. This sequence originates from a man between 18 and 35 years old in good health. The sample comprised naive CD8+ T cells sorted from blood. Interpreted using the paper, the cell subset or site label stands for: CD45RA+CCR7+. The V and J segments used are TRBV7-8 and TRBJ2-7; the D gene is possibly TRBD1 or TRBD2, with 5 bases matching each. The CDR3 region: CASSPPVGETDTYEQYF. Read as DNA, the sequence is TGTGCCAGCAGCCCACCCGTGGGGGAAACAGATACCTACGAGCAGTACTTC.